The present TCR beta chain was sequenced within a study of spatial heterogeneity in lung cancer. Study overall: Averaged across combinations, each unique TCR and UMI pairing appeared more than ten times in raw reads, which were uncorrected.

CDR1 MNHNS and CDR2 SASEGT come from the germline V gene. The CDR3 sequence is 14 residues long. V dropped 6 bases and J dropped 5; count of bases not matched to a gene: 8. This sample's time point: sample taken at primary tumor resection. Researchers sequenced whole RNA taken from tumor, nontumor lung or frozen PBMC without sorting. 55 to 80 TRACERx patients with early, untreated non-small cell lung cancer donated samples. Using its own MiXCR run on the 5' RACE reads, TCRdb lists one record per CDR3 protein. The sample shows about 82,000 distinct CDR3 sequences, roughly 12% of them seen only once. The specimen was PBMCs, collected at surgery. The clonotype originates from a male donor with early-stage non-small cell lung cancer. The chain employs TRBV6-1 and TRBJ2-7; 9 bases fit TRBD1. The CDR3 nucleotides read TGTGCCAGCAGGGAGACAGGGGGTCTCCACGAGCAGTACTTC. This codes for CASRETGGLHEQYF.